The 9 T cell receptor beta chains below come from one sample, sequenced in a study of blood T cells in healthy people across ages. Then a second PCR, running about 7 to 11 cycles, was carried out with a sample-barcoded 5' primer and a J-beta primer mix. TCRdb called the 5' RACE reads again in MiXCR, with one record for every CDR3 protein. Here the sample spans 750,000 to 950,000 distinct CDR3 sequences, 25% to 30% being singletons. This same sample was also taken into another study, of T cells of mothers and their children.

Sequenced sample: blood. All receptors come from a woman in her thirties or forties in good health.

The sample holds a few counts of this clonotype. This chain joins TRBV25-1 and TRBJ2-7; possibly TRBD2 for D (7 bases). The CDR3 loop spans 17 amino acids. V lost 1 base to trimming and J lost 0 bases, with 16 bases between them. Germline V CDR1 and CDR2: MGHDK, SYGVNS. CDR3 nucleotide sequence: TGTGCCAGCAGTGAATGGGGGGGGGGCCTTAGCTCCTACGAGCAGTACTTC. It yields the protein CASSEWGGGLSSYEQYF.

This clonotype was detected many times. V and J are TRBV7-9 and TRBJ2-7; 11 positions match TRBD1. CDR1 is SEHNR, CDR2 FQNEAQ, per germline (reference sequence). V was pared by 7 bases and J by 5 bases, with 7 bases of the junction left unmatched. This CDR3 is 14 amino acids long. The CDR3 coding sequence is TGTGCCAGCACCTGGACAGGGGGCTTCAACGAGCAGTACTTC. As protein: CASTWTGGFNEQYF.

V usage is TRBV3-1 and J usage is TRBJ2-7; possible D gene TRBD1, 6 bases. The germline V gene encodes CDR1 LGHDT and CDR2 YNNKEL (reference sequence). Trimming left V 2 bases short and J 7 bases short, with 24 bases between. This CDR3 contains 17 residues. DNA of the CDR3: TGTGCCAGCAGCCAAACCGCCGGGACAACCCCTGGCAATGAGCAGTACTTC. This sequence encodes CASSQTAGTTPGNEQYF.

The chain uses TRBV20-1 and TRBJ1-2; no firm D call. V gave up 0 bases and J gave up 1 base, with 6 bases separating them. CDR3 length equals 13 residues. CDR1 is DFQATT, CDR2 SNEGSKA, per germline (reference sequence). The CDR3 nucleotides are TGCAGTGCTAGAGAGGCAGATAACTATGGCTACACCTTC. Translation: CSAREADNYGYTF.

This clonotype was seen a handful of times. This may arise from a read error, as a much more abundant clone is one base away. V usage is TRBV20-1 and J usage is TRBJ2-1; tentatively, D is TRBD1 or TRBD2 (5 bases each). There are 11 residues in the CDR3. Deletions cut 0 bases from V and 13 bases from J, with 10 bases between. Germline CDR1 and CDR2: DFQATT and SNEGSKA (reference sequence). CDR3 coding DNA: TGCAGTGCTAGAGATCTGGGGACCCAGTTCTTC. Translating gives CSARDLGTQFF.

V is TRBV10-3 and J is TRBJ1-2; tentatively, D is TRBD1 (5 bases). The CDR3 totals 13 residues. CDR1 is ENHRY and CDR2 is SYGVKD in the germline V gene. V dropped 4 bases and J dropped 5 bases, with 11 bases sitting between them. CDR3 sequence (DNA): TGTGCCATCAGTGTCGGGACGGATTATGGCTACACCTTC. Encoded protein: CAISVGTDYGYTF.

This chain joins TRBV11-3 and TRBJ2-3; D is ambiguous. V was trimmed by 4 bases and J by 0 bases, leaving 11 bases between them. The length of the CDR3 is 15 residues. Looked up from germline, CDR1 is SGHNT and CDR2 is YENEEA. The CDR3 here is CASSSRLDSTDTQYF. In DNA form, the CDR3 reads TGTGCCAGCAGCTCGCGCCTGGACAGCACAGATACGCAGTATTTT. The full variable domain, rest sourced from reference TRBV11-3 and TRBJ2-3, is EAGVVQSPRYKIIEKKQPVAFWCNPISGHNTLYWYLQNLGQGPELLIRYENEEAVDDSQLPKDRFSAERLKGVDSTLKIQPAELGDSAVYLCASSSRLDSTDTQYFGPGTRLTVL.

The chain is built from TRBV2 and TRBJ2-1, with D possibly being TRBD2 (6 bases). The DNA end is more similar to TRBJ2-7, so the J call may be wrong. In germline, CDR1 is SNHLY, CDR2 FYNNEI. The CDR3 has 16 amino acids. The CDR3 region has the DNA TGTGCCAGCAGCCTAAGCTCTAGCGACACCTACAATGAGCAGTACTTC. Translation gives CASSLSSSDTYNEQYF.

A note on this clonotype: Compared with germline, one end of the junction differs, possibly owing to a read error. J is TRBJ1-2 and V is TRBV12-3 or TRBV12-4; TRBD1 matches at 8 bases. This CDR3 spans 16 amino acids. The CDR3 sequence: CAGSLASAGGNYGYTF. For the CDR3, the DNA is TGTGCCGGCAGTTTAGCGTCGGCAGGGGGCAACTATGGCTACACCTTC.